Below, 18 T cell receptor beta chains from the same sample are listed, as sequenced in a study of technical replicates of blood from four donors. The method was immunoSEQ multiplex PCR; TCRdb's version includes in-frame clones alone and lacks a portion of them. Here the sample spans about 81,000 clones, 81% being singletons. The sequenced sample consisted of PBMCs. The receptor source for this set is a human donor in good health. Some clones in this sample may be carry-over from other donors' samples.

The chain joins TRBV29-1 to TRBJ2-7, with 11 positions matching TRBD2. V trimming: 5 bases; J trimming: 3 bases; junction bases outside the gene matches: 3. The CDR3 covers 13 residues. CDR1 and CDR2 (germline): SQVTM, ANQGSEA. The CDR3 loop is CSVTSGSIYEQYF. The DNA of the CDR3 is TGCAGCGTTACTAGCGGGAGTATCTACGAGCAGTACTTC.

The rearrangement joins TRBV13 to TRBJ2-7; D is possibly TRBD1 (6 bases). Trimming removed 2 bases at V and 4 bases at J, with 15 bases between. Germline V gives CDR1 PRHDT, CDR2 FYEKMQ (reference sequence). The length of the CDR3 is 15 residues. CDR3 region: CASSLRDKGRYEQYF. In DNA form, the CDR3 reads TGTGCCAGCAGCTTAAGGGACAAAGGCCGATACGAGCAGTACTTC.

This rearrangement joins TRBV9 to TRBJ2-1, with 12 positions matching TRBD2. The CDR3 consists of 16 residues. Looked up from germline, CDR1 is SGDLS and CDR2 is YYNGEE. V trimming: 0 bases; J trimming: 8 bases; junction bases outside the gene matches: 6. CDR3 region: CASSVEGTSGLDEQFF. The CDR3 coding sequence is TGTGCCAGCAGCGTAGAGGGGACTAGCGGGCTAGATGAGCAGTTCTTC.

V and J are TRBV19 and TRBJ2-7, with 7 bases identical to TRBD2. Losses at the gene ends were 9 bases for V and 0 bases for J; bases not matched to a gene: 11. This CDR3 spans 15 amino acids. Per the germline V gene, CDR1 is LNHDA and CDR2 is SQIVND (reference sequence). The CDR3 is CASDGLAASSYEQYF. CDR3 DNA sequence: TGTGCCAGCGATGGGCTAGCGGCGAGCTCCTACGAGCAGTACTTC.

This chain joins TRBV4-2 and TRBJ2-2, with 14 bases fitting TRBD2. Per germline, CDR1 LGHNA and CDR2 YNFKEQ. Trimming removed 5 bases from V and 3 bases from J; junction bases left unmatched: 8. The CDR3 loop spans 18 amino acids. CDR3 sequence: CASSFRTSGRSDTGELFF. The CDR3 DNA sequence: TGTGCCAGCAGCTTCCGGACTAGCGGGAGGTCGGACACCGGGGAGCTGTTTTTT.

The V gene is TRBV30, the J gene TRBJ1-1; 7 bases are a match to TRBD1. CDR1 GTSNPN and CDR2 SVGIG come from the germline V gene (reference sequence). The ends lost 3 bases at V and 4 bases at J; junction bases unmatched: 5. The CDR3 length is 13 residues. The CDR3 DNA is TGTGCCTGGAGGAGACAGGGTCCCACTGAAGCTTTCTTT. Protein product: CAWRRQGPTEAFF.

The CDR3 DNA reads as TGTGCCAGCAGCTTGGGGACCCGACAGACCCAAGAGACCCAGTACTTC. It codes for CASSLGTRQTQETQYF. The chain has TRBV5-8 and TRBJ2-5, with TRBD1 as a possible D gene (5 bases). The CDR3 has 16 residues. V was clipped by 0 bases and J by 1 base, with 13 bases between them. Germline CDR1 reads SGHTS; CDR2 reads YDEGEE.

The rearrangement joins TRBV7-6 to TRBJ2-1, with 9 bases lining up with TRBD2. With 3 bases clipped from V and 4 bases from J, the junction kept 7 bases outside the gene matches. Germline lookup yields CDR1 SGHVS and CDR2 FNYEAQ. This CDR3 has 16 amino acids. DNA for the CDR3: TGTGCCAGCAGCTTTGAGGCGGGGGGGCCTTACAATGAGCAGTTCTTC. This sequence encodes CASSFEAGGPYNEQFF.

The chain is built from TRBV21-1 and TRBJ2-3; TRBD1, the table's D call, was not compared with the DNA. TRBV21-1 is classified as a pseudogene. CDR3 size: 13 residues. The CDR3 spells CASSKGATDTQYF. CDR3 coding DNA: TGTGCCAGCAGCAAAGGGGCGACAGATACGCAGTATTTT.

This sequence joins TRBV7-6 and TRBJ2-6, with D uncertain. Trimming took off 5 bases at V and 1 base at J, with 12 bases between the two ends. The CDR3 loop spans 16 amino acids. Germline V gene data show CDR1 as SGHVS and CDR2 as FNYEAQ. CDR3 residues: CASSLNPGSGANVLTF. As DNA, the CDR3 is TGTGCCAGCAGCCTTAATCCGGGTTCTGGGGCCAACGTCCTGACTTTC.

This chain links TRBV4-3 with TRBJ2-3; no firm D call. V was shortened by 0 bases and J by 0 bases, with 10 bases between the two germline ends. Germline V lookup: CDR1 LGHNA, CDR2 YSLEER. The length of the CDR3 is 16 residues. The CDR3 nucleotides read TGCGCCAGCAGCCAAGAGTCGCAGATAAGCACAGATACGCAGTATTTT. It codes for CASSQESQISTDTQYF.

This clone was observed a single time. The chain has TRBV7-2 and TRBJ2-7, with 9 bases lining up with TRBD1. CDR1 SGHTA and CDR2 FQGNSA come from the germline V gene. This CDR3 contains 17 residues. Germline trimming cut 3 bases from V and 1 base from J; bases unmatched to any gene: 10. The CDR3 protein is CASSFLTGGVNSYEQYF. The CDR3 DNA reads as TGTGCCAGCAGCTTCCTAACAGGGGGCGTAAATTCCTACGAGCAGTACTTC.

This rearrangement joins TRBV6-5 to TRBJ2-1; tentatively, D is TRBD1 (6 bases). Deletions cut 10 bases from V and 4 bases from J, with 11 bases between. The CDR3 length is 12 residues. The germline V gene encodes CDR1 MNHEY and CDR2 SVGAGI. As DNA, the CDR3 is TGTGCCACCAAGGGGGAGTACAATGAGCAGTTCTTC. Amino acid sequence: CATKGEYNEQFF.

This clone showed up just a few times. The chain recombines TRBV5-1 with TRBJ1-3; 7 nucleotides match TRBD1. There are 14 residues in the CDR3. Germline V gene sequence: CDR1 SGHRS, CDR2 YFSETQ. The ends lost 0 bases at V and 4 bases at J; junction bases unmatched: 1. The CDR3 sequence: CASSLGQGGNTIYF. DNA of the CDR3: TGCGCCAGCAGCTTGGGACAGGGAGGAAACACCATATATTTT.

The chain joins TRBV4-1 to TRBJ1-2; the D is unclear. Germline CDR1 and CDR2: MGHRA and YSYEKL. This CDR3 comprises 13 residues. The ends were cut back, 1 base at V and 4 bases at J, with 7 bases in the middle. DNA for the CDR3: TGCGCCAGCAGCCAAGTAGAAGCCTATGGCTACACCTTC. Its translation: CASSQVEAYGYTF.

The chain uses TRBV9 and TRBJ1-5, with TRBD1 matching 10 bases. CDR3 size: 15 residues. Per germline, CDR1 SGDLS and CDR2 YYNGEE. The junction had 7 bases not matched to a gene; V was cut back by 3 bases and J by 7 bases. CDR3 sequence reads: CASSATGGVSQPQHF. In DNA, the CDR3 is TGTGCCAGCAGCGCGACAGGGGGCGTTTCGCAGCCCCAGCATTTT.

The J gene is TRBJ2-1, the V gene TRBV29-1; 9 bases are shared with TRBD2. Germline V CDR1 and CDR2: SQVTM, ANQGSEA. This CDR3 has 14 amino acids. V lost 4 bases to trimming and J lost 1 base; unmatched junction nucleotides: 2. The CDR3 reads CSVARGGSYNEQFF. The DNA of the CDR3 is TGCAGCGTTGCGCGGGGGGGATCCTACAATGAGCAGTTCTTC.

The CDR3 reads CASSSPGGEQYF. The CDR3 DNA follows: TGCGCCAGCAGCTCCCCAGGTGGGGAGCAGTACTTC. V usage is TRBV4-1 and J usage is TRBJ2-7; no clear D. The ends were cut back, 5 bases at V and 7 bases at J, with 12 bases in the middle. The length of the CDR3 is 12 residues. The germline V gene has CDR1 MGHRA and CDR2 YSYEKL.